This T cell receptor beta chain was obtained from a study of T cell clonotyping in hematopoietic cell transplantation. Study conclusions and caveats: Recipient TCR diversity dropped after transplant; expanded clonotypes rose from day 30 to 180. Higher Inverse Simpson Index values in graft donor and pretransplant recipient predicted broader posttransplant TCR diversity. Without cell sorting, CD4 versus CD8 contributions remain unresolved.

The table came from immunoSEQ multiplex PCR; TCRdb's copy has only in-frame clones and leaves some out. In the table there are roughly 14,000 clones, 65% to 90% of which are singletons. A note on this clone: Its cognate antigen is unknown.

Recipients were bled about 28 days pretransplant and at posttransplant days 30, 100, 180. The receptor comes from a male patient in his fifties or sixties who had an allogeneic stem cell transplant from an unrelated donor, so T cells may come from the graft donor. Some clones in this sample may be carry-over from other donors' samples. The sample here was PBMCs, taken 100 days after allogeneic stem cell transplant.

The CDR3: CASSLERGTDYGYTF. CDR3 DNA: TGCGCCAGCAGCTTGGAACGGGGGACAGATTATGGCTACACCTTC. The chain combines TRBV5-1 with TRBJ1-2; 7 nucleotides match TRBD1. This CDR3 comprises 15 residues. Germline assignment: CDR1 SGHRS and CDR2 YFSETQ. J gave up 5 bases and V 0 bases, and 7 bases lay outside the gene matches.